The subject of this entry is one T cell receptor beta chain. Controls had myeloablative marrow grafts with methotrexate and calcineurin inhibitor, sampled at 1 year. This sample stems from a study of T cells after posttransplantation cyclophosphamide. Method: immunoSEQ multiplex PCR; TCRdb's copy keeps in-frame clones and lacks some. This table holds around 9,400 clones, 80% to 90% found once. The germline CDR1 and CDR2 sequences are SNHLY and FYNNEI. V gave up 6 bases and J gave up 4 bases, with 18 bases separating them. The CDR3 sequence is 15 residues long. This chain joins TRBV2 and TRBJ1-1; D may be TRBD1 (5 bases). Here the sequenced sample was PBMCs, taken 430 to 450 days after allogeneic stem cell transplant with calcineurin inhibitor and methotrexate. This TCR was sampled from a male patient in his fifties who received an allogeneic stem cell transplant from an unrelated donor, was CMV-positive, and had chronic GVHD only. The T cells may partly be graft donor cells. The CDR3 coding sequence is TGTGCCAGCAGCAACCGAGGACATCCCGGCACTGAAGCTTTCTTT. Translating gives CASSNRGHPGTEAFF.